This T cell receptor beta chain was sequenced for a study of shared clonotypes between healthy human individuals. Study in general: The people who gave samples were two women and a few men aged 18 to 49. Study-wide results and caveats: Rarefaction gave evidence that sorted-subset sequencing remained incomplete despite large depth. Naive subsets tended to show greater estimated richness than memory subsets.

The data were produced by immunoSEQ multiplex PCR, yet TCRdb's version contains in-frame clones alone and is incomplete. The table records approximately 640,000 clones, 80% to 95% of them present only once. The table lists this clone with a few counts. Its antigen is not identified. Germline V CDR1 and CDR2: GTSNPN, SVGIG (reference sequence). The V gene lost 0 bases and the J gene lost 1 base, with 12 bases spanning the gap. The CDR3 spans 15 residues. V gene TRBV30 combines with J gene TRBJ1-1; D not resolved. The sample comprised memory CD8+ T cells from PBMCs. Subset noted: CD45RO+ cells pooled with CCR7-negative TemRA cells. This sequence was found in a young man in good health. Some clones in this sample may be carry-over from other donors' samples. The CDR3 sequence is CAWSVLGGGNTEAFF. For the CDR3, the DNA is TGTGCCTGGAGTGTACTTGGAGGTGGGAACACTGAAGCTTTCTTT.